Below, 32 T cell receptor beta chains from the same sample are listed, as sequenced in a study of OX40 agonist ivuxolimab in advanced cancers. The assay was immunoSEQ multiplex PCR, and TCRdb's table has in-frame clones only and misses some. Seen here are 20,000 to 30,000 clones, approximately 80% observed once, and the top ten hold approximately 1.5%. Sequenced material: CD4+ or CD8+ T cells sorted from blood, taken in a trial of the OX40 agonist ivuxolimab. These receptors all come from an adult with an advanced solid tumor such as melanoma, head and neck, liver or kidney cancer.

The chain couples TRBV7-2 to TRBJ2-1, with 7 bases fitting TRBD2. Germline CDR1 SGHTA, CDR2 FQGNSA. Trimming took 5 bases from V and 8 from J; bases not matched to a gene: 9. This CDR3 spans 14 amino acids. CDR3 protein: CASSVGRPVDEQFF. CDR3 nucleotides: TGTGCCAGCAGCGTCGGGAGGCCGGTGGATGAGCAGTTCTTC.

The chain uses TRBV28 and TRBJ2-7, with D perhaps TRBD1 (5 bases). The V and J ends lost 10 bases and 5 bases respectively, with 18 bases between them. The V gene's germline CDR1 is MDHEN and CDR2 SYDVKM. CDR3 size: 13 residues. This CDR3 reads CATHESPGNEQYF. The CDR3 region has the DNA TGTGCCACCCATGAGTCCCCAGGGAACGAGCAGTACTTC. Full variable domain (rest looked up from reference TRBV28 and TRBJ2-7): DVKVTQSSRYLVKRTGEKVFLECVQDMDHENMFWYRQDPGLGLRLIYFSYDVKMKEKGDIPEGYSVSREKKERFSLILESASTNQTSMYLCATHESPGNEQYFGPGTRLTVT.

The rearrangement links TRBV7-9 to TRBJ2-3, with 11 bases matching TRBD2. With V trimmed by 5 bases and J by 5 bases, 6 bases remained unmatched. CDR1 is SEHNR and CDR2 is FQNEAQ in the germline V gene (reference sequence). The length of the CDR3 is 15 residues. This CDR3 is CASSTTSGGVDTQYF. The CDR3 DNA follows: TGTGCCAGCAGCACCACTAGCGGGGGTGTAGATACGCAGTATTTT.

The chain recombines TRBV2 with TRBJ1-5; 8 bases are a match to TRBD1. The CDR3 sequence is 16 residues long. The junction had 11 bases not matched to a gene; V was cut back by 6 bases and J by 4 bases. Germline CDR1 SNHLY, CDR2 FYNNEI. The CDR3 nucleotides read TGTGCCAGCAGCCGCCACCGGACAGGGAAAAATCAGCCCCAGCATTTT. This codes for CASSRHRTGKNQPQHF. Combining the CDR3 with reference TRBV2 and TRBJ1-5 gives the whole variable domain EPEVTQTPSHQVTQMGQEVILRCVPISNHLYFYWYRQILGQKVEFLVSFYNNEISEKSEIFDDQFSVERPDGSNFTLKIRSTKLEDSAMYFCASSRHRTGKNQPQHFGDGTRLSIL.

This chain joins TRBV11-3 and TRBJ2-7; D is possibly TRBD1 or TRBD2 (6 bases each). Germline V CDR1 and CDR2: SGHNT, YENEEA. The germline V and J ends were trimmed by 7 bases and 0 bases, with 19 bases remaining between them. The CDR3 contains 16 residues. The CDR3: CASTIGWGAYSYEQYF. CDR3 nucleotide sequence: TGTGCCAGCACGATCGGGTGGGGGGCTTACTCCTACGAGCAGTACTTC.

This clone was observed a single time. The chain joins TRBV4-1 to TRBJ2-7; 8 nucleotides agree with TRBD2. The CDR3 has 15 amino acids. The germline CDR1 and CDR2 sequences are MGHRA and YSYEKL. V dropped 1 base and J dropped 3; count of bases not matched to a gene: 5. This chain's CDR3 is CASSQGAGGLYEQYF. The CDR3 DNA reads as TGCGCCAGCAGCCAAGGGGCGGGAGGTCTCTACGAGCAGTACTTC.

J is TRBJ2-2 and V is TRBV15, with D perhaps assigned TRBD1 or TRBD2 (5 bases each). Trimming pared 3 bases from V and 4 bases from J, leaving 18 bases between. Germline V lookup: CDR1 LNHNV, CDR2 YYDKDF (reference sequence). The CDR3 has 17 amino acids. The CDR3 DNA sequence: TGTGCCACCAGCAGTAATCCCGGGGCTAGAGGCACCGGGGAGCTGTTTTTT. It is translated as CATSSNPGARGTGELFF.

The V gene is TRBV6-1, the J gene TRBJ1-2; D perhaps matches TRBD1 (5 bases). Germline lookup yields CDR1 MNHNS and CDR2 SASEGT. This CDR3 is built from 15 residues. V lost 10 bases, J lost 7 bases, and 25 bases lay in between. CDR3 residues: CATVPSYGGGSGYTF. As DNA, the CDR3 is TGTGCCACCGTTCCGTCGTACGGGGGGGGTAGTGGCTACACCTTC.

The chain is built from TRBV5-5 and TRBJ1-2; D might be TRBD1 (6 bases). Trimming removed 4 bases from V and 1 base from J, with 8 bases in between. This CDR3 comprises 13 residues. Germline V lookup: CDR1 SGHKS, CDR2 YYEKEE (reference sequence). This chain's CDR3 is CASSPRGNYGYTF. Written as DNA, the CDR3 is TGTGCCAGCAGCCCCAGGGGTAACTATGGCTACACCTTC. Using reference TRBV5-5 and TRBJ1-2 for the parts outside the CDR3, the full variable domain is DAGVTQSPTHLIKTRGQQVTLRCSPISGHKSVSWYQQVLGQGPQFIFQYYEKEERGRGNFPDRFSARQFPNYSSELNVNALLLGDSALYLCASSPRGNYGYTFGSGTRLTVV.

V is TRBV18 and J is TRBJ1-1; D gene uncertain. Trimming pared 1 base from V and 1 base from J, leaving 16 bases between. CDR1 is KGHSH, CDR2 LQKENI, per germline. This CDR3 contains 17 residues. The CDR3, as DNA: TGTGCCAGCTCACCACTTCAAAGACGTGGTTCGAACACTGAAGCTTTCTTT. This translates into CASSPLQRRGSNTEAFF.

This chain joins TRBV6-9 and TRBJ2-7, with D hard to call. Germline-derived CDR1 and CDR2 are MNHGY and SVAAGI. V was shortened by 3 bases and J by 7 bases, with 7 bases between the two germline ends. The CDR3 covers 11 residues. The CDR3: CASSYGREQYF. CDR3 DNA: TGTGCCAGCAGTTACGGGCGGGAGCAGTACTTC.

The chain employs TRBV5-5 and TRBJ1-4; D uncertain. V was cut by 6 bases and J by 0 bases, with 15 bases left in between. Looked up from germline, CDR1 is SGHKS and CDR2 is YYEKEE (reference sequence). The CDR3 has 16 amino acids. In nucleotides, the CDR3 is TGTGCCAGCACCCTCACAATTGGGGCAACTAATGAAAAACTGTTTTTT. It is translated as CASTLTIGATNEKLFF.

The chain joins TRBV16 to TRBJ2-5; D is perhaps TRBD1 (7 bases). The CDR3 has 12 residues. V lost 6 bases and J lost 8, with 13 bases in between. Germline V CDR1 and CDR2: KGHSY, FQNENV. This CDR3 is CASSRQGGTQYF. The CDR3 DNA is TGTGCCAGCAGTCGACAGGGAGGCACCCAGTACTTC.

This clone has more than one count but fewer than ten. The chain links TRBV6-1 to TRBJ2-1; a weak D match, TRBD2 (5 bases). Per the germline V gene, CDR1 is MNHNS and CDR2 is SASEGT. The CDR3 has 14 amino acids. V dropped 5 bases and J dropped 2 bases, with 10 bases sitting between them. CDR3 in DNA: TGTGCCAGCAGTACCTCCGGGGCCTACAATGAGCAGTTCTTC. It yields the protein CASSTSGAYNEQFF.

This clone was recorded once. The V gene is TRBV9, the J gene TRBJ1-6, with D hard to call. Trimming took 0 bases from V and 9 from J, leaving 10 bases between them. CDR1 SGDLS and CDR2 YYNGEE come from the germline V gene. The CDR3 is made up of 14 amino acids. The CDR3 DNA reads as TGTGCCAGCAGCGTAGGCGCCTTAGCTTCACCCCTCCACTTT. This sequence encodes CASSVGALASPLHF.

The chain couples TRBV29-1 to TRBJ1-1; TRBD1 is a possible D gene (5 bases). The CDR3 is made up of 13 amino acids. With 7 bases removed from V and 4 bases from J, the gap between germline ends came to 16 bases. Germline CDR1 SQVTM, CDR2 ANQGSEA. This CDR3 is CSASQGFGTEAFF. The CDR3 DNA reads as TGCAGCGCTAGCCAGGGATTTGGCACTGAAGCTTTCTTT.

There are a few counts of this clone. V and J are TRBV9 and TRBJ2-2; the match to TRBD1 covers 9 bases. V lost 3 bases to trimming and J lost 4 bases; unmatched junction nucleotides: 4. Germline V gene lookup returns CDR1 SGDLS and CDR2 YYNGEE. This CDR3 contains 15 residues. In DNA, the CDR3 is TGTGCCAGCAGCGGAAAACAGGGGGCCACCGGGGAGCTGTTTTTT. Amino acid sequence: CASSGKQGATGELFF.

The chain employs TRBV14 and TRBJ2-5; D might be TRBD1 or TRBD2, each matching 5 bases. V was shortened by 0 bases and J by 3 bases, with 14 bases between the two germline ends. Germline V gene lookup returns CDR1 SGHDN and CDR2 FVKESK. The CDR3 runs 16 residues. CDR3 sequence reads: CASSQDPRWDEETQYF. The CDR3 nucleotides are TGTGCCAGCAGCCAAGACCCCCGATGGGACGAAGAGACCCAGTACTTC.

This clone counts as medium-sized. The CDR3, as DNA: TGTGCCTGGAGGTGGGGCAGGGGGATGGTCGGCTACACCTTC. Translating it yields CAWRWGRGMVGYTF. The chain combines TRBV30 with TRBJ1-2, with TRBD1 matching 7 bases. The germline V gene encodes CDR1 GTSNPN and CDR2 SVGIG (reference sequence). The CDR3 spans 14 residues. V was pared by 3 bases and J by 8 bases, with 12 bases of the junction left unmatched.

The chain recombines TRBV5-1 with TRBJ2-3; D remains unclear. This CDR3 is 13 amino acids long. Trimming stripped 4 bases from V and 5 bases from J, with 11 bases between. From germline, CDR1 is SGHRS and CDR2 YFSETQ. The CDR3 region is CASSNRVGDTQYF. CDR3 sequence (DNA): TGCGCCAGCAGCAACCGGGTGGGAGATACGCAGTATTTT. The variable domain in full, with the rest retrieved from reference TRBV5-1 and TRBJ2-3, is KAGVTQTPRYLIKTRGQQVTLSCSPISGHRSVSWYQQTPGQGLQFLFEYFSETQRNKGNFPGRFSGRQFSNSRSEMNVSTLELGDSALYLCASSNRVGDTQYFGPGTRLTVL.

This CDR3 is CASSDPSGGSYNEQFF. The CDR3 region has the DNA TGTGCCAGCAGTGACCCATCGGGGGGCTCCTACAATGAGCAGTTCTTC. This chain links TRBV6-1 with TRBJ2-1; 7 positions agree with TRBD2. After removal of 3 bases from V and 0 bases from J, the junction contained 5 bases not matched to a gene. Germline CDR1 reads MNHNS; CDR2 reads SASEGT. This CDR3 has 16 amino acids.

The chain employs TRBV27 and TRBJ1-2; D remains ambiguous. Germline assignment: CDR1 MNHEY and CDR2 SMNVEV (reference sequence). V gave up 6 bases and J gave up 7 bases, with 12 bases separating them. This CDR3 has 12 residues. Written as DNA, the CDR3 is TGTGCCAGCAGGGAGGCGGGCCGTGGCTACACCTTC. Its protein product is CASREAGRGYTF.

This clone was picked up one time. The chain carries TRBV5-5 and TRBJ1-6; 12 nucleotides agree with TRBD1. The CDR3 totals 19 residues. The V gene's germline CDR1 is SGHKS and CDR2 YYEKEE (reference sequence). V lost 0 bases, J lost 0 bases, and 4 bases stayed unmatched. The CDR3 bases are TGTGCCAGCAGCTTGGGGGACAGGGGGCTTAGCTCCTATAATTCACCCCTCCACTTT. It encodes CASSLGDRGLSSYNSPLHF.

J is TRBJ2-5 and V is TRBV7-2; 9 positions agree with TRBD2. The CDR3 loop spans 15 amino acids. CDR1 and CDR2 from the germline V gene are SGHTA and FQGNSA. V shed 4 bases and J 4 bases; nucleotides not matched to a gene: 7. The CDR3 coding sequence is TGTGCCAGCAGCTCTAGCGGGGTCTACGGAGAGACCCAGTACTTC. Protein product: CASSSSGVYGETQYF.

The chain uses TRBV6-1 and TRBJ2-6; the D is unclear. In germline, CDR1 is MNHNS, CDR2 SASEGT. V was shortened by 7 bases and J by 2 bases, with 0 bases between the two germline ends. This CDR3 is 11 amino acids long. DNA of the CDR3: TGTGCCAGCACTGGGGCCAACGTCCTGACTTTC. Its protein is CASTGANVLTF.

The chain employs TRBV7-8 and TRBJ2-2, with a weak D call TRBD2 (6 bases). CDR1 is SGHVS, CDR2 FQNEAQ, per germline. The V end lost 3 bases, the J end lost 7 bases, and 12 bases lay between the germline ends. This CDR3 is built from 14 residues. Here the CDR3 reads CASSLEGIGGELFF. The CDR3 region has the DNA TGTGCCAGCAGCTTGGAGGGTATCGGCGGGGAGCTGTTTTTT. The full variable domain, in which reference TRBV7-8 and TRBJ2-2 provide the parts outside the CDR3, is GAGVSQSPRYKVAKRGQDVALRCDPISGHVSLFWYQQALGQGPEFLTYFQNEAQLDKSGLPSDRFFAERPEGSVSTLKIQRTQQEDSAVYLCASSLEGIGGELFFGEGSRLTVL.

J is TRBJ2-7 and V is TRBV27; 9 bases line up with TRBD1. Germline V gene lookup returns CDR1 MNHEY and CDR2 SMNVEV (reference sequence). CDR3 size: 14 residues. J lost 6 bases, V lost 6 bases, and 9 bases had no gene match. The CDR3 nucleotides are TGTGCCAGCAGCCCTGGGGGACAGGGTCGCGAGCAGTACTTC. As protein: CASSPGGQGREQYF.

This clone is termed medium-sized. CDR3 bases: TGTGCCAGCATCAAATCTACAGGTCCTCGGGACGAGCAGTACTTC. Encoded protein: CASIKSTGPRDEQYF. The chain uses TRBV7-6 and TRBJ2-7; D perhaps matches TRBD1 (5 bases). CDR3 length equals 15 residues. V was shortened by 7 bases and J by 5 bases, with 21 bases between the two germline ends. CDR1 is SGHVS, CDR2 FNYEAQ, per germline. The variable domain in full, with the rest retrieved from reference TRBV7-6 and TRBJ2-7, is GAGVSQSPRYKVTKRGQDVALRCDPISGHVSLYWYRQALGQGPEFLTYFNYEAQQDKSGLPNDRFSAERPEGSISTLTIQRTEQRDSAMYRCASIKSTGPRDEQYFGPGTRLTVT.

The chain couples TRBV19 to TRBJ2-2; D remains unclear. V gave up 5 bases and J gave up 4 bases, with 14 bases separating them. The CDR3 has 15 residues. The germline gives CDR1 LNHDA, CDR2 SQIVND (reference sequence). CDR3 coding DNA: TGTGCCAGTAGTCCAGGTTCAGGTCCCACCGGGGAGCTGTTTTTT. This encodes CASSPGSGPTGELFF.

The rearrangement uses TRBV19 and TRBJ2-7; a possible D gene is TRBD2 (7 bases). In germline, CDR1 is LNHDA, CDR2 SQIVND (reference sequence). The CDR3 contains 15 residues. Trimming cost V 7 bases and J 7 bases, with 23 bases left between them. The CDR3 protein is CASTAGITGRDEQYF. For the CDR3, the DNA is TGTGCCAGTACCGCGGGTATCACAGGGAGGGATGAGCAGTACTTC.

The rearrangement joins TRBV28 to TRBJ2-5; a weak D match, TRBD1 (6 bases). The CDR3 is 14 residues long. Germline V gene lookup returns CDR1 MDHEN and CDR2 SYDVKM. V dropped 2 bases and J dropped 7 bases, with 14 bases sitting between them. This CDR3 reads CASSLGGHLGTQYF. The CDR3 bases are TGTGCCAGCAGTTTAGGGGGCCACCTCGGGACCCAGTACTTC.

The chain joins TRBV11-3 to TRBJ2-3; 8 nucleotides agree with TRBD1. The CDR3 has 13 residues. The germline CDR1 and CDR2 sequences are SGHNT and YENEEA. The V and J ends lost 5 bases and 5 bases, in that order; junction bases with no gene match: 3. CDR3: CASSPQGGDTQYF. The CDR3 DNA reads as TGTGCCAGCAGCCCACAGGGGGGAGATACGCAGTATTTT.